Detailed here is one TCR beta chain. Its antigen remains unknown. The data derive from a study of shared clonotypes between healthy human individuals. This CDR3 spans 17 amino acids. V lost 1 base, J lost 4 bases, and 16 bases lay in between. Germline V gives CDR1 MNHNS, CDR2 SASEGT. Overall study results and limits: Rarefaction revealed incomplete sorted-subset sequencing despite large depth.

TCRdb keeps only in-frame clones here, not all; method: immunoSEQ multiplex PCR. This sample yields some 1 million clones, of which around 75% are seen a single time; approximately 1.5% belongs to the top ten. Sequenced input: memory CD4+ T cells sorted from blood. The subset was: CD45RA-negative fraction. V usage is TRBV6-1 and J usage is TRBJ2-2; D possibly corresponds to TRBD2 (7 bases). The origin of this receptor is a young man in good health. CDR3 DNA: TGTGCCAGCAGTGAAGGTTCCAACGGGGGGCGCACCGGGGAGCTGTTTTTT. This translates into CASSEGSNGGRTGELFF.